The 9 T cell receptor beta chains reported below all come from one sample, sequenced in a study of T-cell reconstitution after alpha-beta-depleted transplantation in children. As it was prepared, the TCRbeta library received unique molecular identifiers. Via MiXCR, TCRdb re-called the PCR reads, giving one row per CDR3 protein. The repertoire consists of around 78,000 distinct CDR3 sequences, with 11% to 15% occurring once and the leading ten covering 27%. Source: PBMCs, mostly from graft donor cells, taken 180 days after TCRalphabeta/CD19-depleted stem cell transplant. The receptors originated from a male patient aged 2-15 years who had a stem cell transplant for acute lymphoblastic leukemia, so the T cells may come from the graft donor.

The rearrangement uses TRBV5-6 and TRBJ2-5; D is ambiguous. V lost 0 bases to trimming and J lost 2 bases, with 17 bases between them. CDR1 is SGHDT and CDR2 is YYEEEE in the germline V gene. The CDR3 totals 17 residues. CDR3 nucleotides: TGTGCCAGCAGCTTGGCCCTCCGGTCGAGGATTCAAGAGACCCAGTACTTC. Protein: CASSLALRSRIQETQYF.

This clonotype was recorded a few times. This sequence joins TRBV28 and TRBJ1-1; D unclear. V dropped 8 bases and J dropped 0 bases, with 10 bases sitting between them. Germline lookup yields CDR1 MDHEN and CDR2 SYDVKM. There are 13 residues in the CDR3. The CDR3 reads CASYGPMNTEAFF. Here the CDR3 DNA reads TGTGCCAGCTACGGCCCCATGAACACTGAAGCTTTCTTT.

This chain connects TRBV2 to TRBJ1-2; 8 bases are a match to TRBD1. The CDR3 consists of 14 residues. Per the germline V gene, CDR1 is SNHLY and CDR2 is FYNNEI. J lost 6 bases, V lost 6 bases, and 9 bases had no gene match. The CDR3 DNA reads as TGTGCCAGCAGCCCACCGGGCAGGGGGCATGGCTACACCTTC. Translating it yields CASSPPGRGHGYTF. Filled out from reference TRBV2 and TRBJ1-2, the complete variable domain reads EPEVTQTPSHQVTQMGQEVILRCVPISNHLYFYWYRQILGQKVEFLVSFYNNEISEKSEIFDDQFSVERPDGSNFTLKIRSTKLEDSAMYFCASSPPGRGHGYTFGSGTRLTVV.

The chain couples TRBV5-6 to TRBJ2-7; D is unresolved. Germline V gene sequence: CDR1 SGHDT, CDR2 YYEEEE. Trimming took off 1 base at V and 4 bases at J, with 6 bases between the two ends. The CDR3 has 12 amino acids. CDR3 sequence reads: CASSLRKYEQYF. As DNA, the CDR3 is TGTGCCAGCAGCTTGCGGAAATACGAGCAGTACTTC.

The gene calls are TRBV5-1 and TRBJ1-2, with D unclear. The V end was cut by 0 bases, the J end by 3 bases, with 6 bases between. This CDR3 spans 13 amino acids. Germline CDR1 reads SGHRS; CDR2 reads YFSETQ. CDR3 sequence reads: CASSLAGYYGYTF. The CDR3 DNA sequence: TGCGCCAGCAGCTTGGCGGGCTACTATGGCTACACCTTC.

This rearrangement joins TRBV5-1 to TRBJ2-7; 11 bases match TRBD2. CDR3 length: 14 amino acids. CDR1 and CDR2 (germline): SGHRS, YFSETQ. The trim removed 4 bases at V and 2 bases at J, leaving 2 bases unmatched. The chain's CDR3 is CASSMGLAAYEQYF. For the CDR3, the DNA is TGCGCCAGCAGCATGGGACTAGCGGCCTACGAGCAGTACTTC.

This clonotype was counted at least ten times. CDR3 in amino acids: CASSQDRTPLAYEQYF. As DNA, the CDR3 is TGCGCCAGCAGCCAAGACAGGACTCCCCTTGCCTACGAGCAGTACTTC. The chain carries TRBV4-1 and TRBJ2-7, with D possibly matching TRBD2 (5 bases). Between the trimmed V and J ends, which lost 0 bases and 2 bases, there was a span of 14 bases. This CDR3 has 16 amino acids. Looked up from germline, CDR1 is MGHRA and CDR2 is YSYEKL.

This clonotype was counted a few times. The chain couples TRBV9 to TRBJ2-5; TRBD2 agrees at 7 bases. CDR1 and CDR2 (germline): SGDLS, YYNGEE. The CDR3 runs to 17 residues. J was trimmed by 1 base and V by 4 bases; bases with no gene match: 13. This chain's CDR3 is CASSSRRVSGPQETQYF. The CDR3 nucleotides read TGTGCCAGCAGCTCCCGGAGGGTTAGCGGGCCCCAAGAGACCCAGTACTTC. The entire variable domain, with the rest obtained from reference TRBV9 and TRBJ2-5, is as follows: DSGVTQTPKHLITATGQRVTLRCSPRSGDLSVYWYQQSLDQGLQFLIQYYNGEERAKGNILERFSAQQFPDLHSELNLSSLELGDSALYFCASSSRRVSGPQETQYFGPGTRLLVL.

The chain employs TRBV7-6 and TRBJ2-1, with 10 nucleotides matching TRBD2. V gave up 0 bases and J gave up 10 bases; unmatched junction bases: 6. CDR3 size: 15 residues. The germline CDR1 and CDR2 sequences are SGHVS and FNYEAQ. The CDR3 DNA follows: TGTGCCAGCAGCTTAGCCGCGGGACTAGCGACAGAGCAGTTCTTC. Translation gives CASSLAAGLATEQFF. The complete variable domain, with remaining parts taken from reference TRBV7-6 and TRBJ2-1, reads GAGVSQSPRYKVTKRGQDVALRCDPISGHVSLYWYRQALGQGPEFLTYFNYEAQQDKSGLPNDRFSAERPEGSISTLTIQRTEQRDSAMYRCASSLAAGLATEQFFGPGTRLTVL.